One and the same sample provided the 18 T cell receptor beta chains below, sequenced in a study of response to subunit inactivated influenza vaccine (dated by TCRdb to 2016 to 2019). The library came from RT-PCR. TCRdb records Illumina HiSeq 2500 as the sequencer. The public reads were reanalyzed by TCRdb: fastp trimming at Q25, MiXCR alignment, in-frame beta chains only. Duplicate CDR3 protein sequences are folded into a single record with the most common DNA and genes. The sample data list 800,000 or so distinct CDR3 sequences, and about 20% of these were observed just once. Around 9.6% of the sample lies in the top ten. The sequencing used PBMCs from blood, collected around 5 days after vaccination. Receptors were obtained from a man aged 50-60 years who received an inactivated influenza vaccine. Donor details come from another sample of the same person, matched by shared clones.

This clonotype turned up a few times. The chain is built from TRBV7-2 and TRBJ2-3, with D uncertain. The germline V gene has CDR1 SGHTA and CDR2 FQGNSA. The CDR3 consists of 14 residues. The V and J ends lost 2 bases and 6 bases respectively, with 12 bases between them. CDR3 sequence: CASSLTRASDTQYF. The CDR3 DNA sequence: TGTGCCAGCAGCTTAACCCGGGCAAGTGATACGCAGTATTTT.

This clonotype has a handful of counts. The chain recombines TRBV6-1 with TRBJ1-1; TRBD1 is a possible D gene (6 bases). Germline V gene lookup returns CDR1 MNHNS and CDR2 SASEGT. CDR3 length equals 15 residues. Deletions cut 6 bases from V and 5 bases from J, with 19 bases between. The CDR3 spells CASSQMLQGKTEAFF. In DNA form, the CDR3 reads TGTGCCAGCAGCCAAATGCTACAGGGTAAAACTGAAGCTTTCTTT.

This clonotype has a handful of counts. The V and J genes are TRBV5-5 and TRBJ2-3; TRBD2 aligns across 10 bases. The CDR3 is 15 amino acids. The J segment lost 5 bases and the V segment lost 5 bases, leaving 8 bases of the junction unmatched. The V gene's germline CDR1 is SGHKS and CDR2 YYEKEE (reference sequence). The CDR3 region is CASRLGLAAIDTQYF. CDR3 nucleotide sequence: TGTGCCAGCAGACTCGGACTAGCGGCGATAGATACGCAGTATTTT.

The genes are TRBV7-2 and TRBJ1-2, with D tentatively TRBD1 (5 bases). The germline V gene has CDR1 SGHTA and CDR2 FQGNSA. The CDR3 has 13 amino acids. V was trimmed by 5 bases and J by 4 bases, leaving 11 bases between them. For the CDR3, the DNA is TGTGCCAGCAGCGGCAGGGCCAGCTATGGCTACACCTTC. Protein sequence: CASSGRASYGYTF.

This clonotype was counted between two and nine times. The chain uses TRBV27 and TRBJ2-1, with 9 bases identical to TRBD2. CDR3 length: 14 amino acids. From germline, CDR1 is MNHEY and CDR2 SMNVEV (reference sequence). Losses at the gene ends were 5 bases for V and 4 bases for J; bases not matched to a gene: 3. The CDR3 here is CASSTAGGYNEQFF. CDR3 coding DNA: TGTGCCAGCAGTACGGCGGGAGGGTACAATGAGCAGTTCTTC.

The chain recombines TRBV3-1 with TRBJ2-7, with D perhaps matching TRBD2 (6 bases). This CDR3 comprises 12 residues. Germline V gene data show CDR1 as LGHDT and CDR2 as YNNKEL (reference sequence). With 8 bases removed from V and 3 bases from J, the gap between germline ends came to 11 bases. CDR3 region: CASGGGNYEQYF. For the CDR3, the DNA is TGTGCCAGCGGGGGAGGAAACTACGAGCAGTACTTC.

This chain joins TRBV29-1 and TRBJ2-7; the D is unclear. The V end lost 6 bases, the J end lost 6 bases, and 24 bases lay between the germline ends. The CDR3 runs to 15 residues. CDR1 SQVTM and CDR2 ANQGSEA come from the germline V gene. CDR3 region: CSVGTSGARRGEQYF. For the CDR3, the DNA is TGCAGCGTCGGTACTTCGGGCGCCCGAAGAGGCGAGCAGTACTTC.

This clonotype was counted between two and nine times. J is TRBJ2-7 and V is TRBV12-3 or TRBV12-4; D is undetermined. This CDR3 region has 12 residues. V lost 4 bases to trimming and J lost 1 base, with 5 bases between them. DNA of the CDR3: TGTGCCAGCAGTTGGAATTCCTACGAGCAGTACTTC. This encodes CASSWNSYEQYF.

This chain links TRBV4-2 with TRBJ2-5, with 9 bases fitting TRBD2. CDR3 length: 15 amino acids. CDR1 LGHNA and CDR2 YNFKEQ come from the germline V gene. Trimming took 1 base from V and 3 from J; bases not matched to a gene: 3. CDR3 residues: CASSQGSGGKETQYF. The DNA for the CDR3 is TGTGCCAGCAGCCAAGGGAGCGGGGGGAAAGAGACCCAGTACTTC.

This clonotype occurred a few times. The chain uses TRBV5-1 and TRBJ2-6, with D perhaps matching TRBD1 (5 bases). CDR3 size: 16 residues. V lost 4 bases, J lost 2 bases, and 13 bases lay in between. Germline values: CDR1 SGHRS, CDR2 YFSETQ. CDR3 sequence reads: CASSLQGAAGANVLTF. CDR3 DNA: TGCGCCAGCAGCCTCCAAGGGGCTGCTGGGGCCAACGTCCTGACTTTC.

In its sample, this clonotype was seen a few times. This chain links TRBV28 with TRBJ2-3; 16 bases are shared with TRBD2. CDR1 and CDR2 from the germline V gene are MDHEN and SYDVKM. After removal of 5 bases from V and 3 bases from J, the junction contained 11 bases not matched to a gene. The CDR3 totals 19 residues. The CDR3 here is CASSPAGTSGRAGTDTQYF. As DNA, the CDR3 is TGTGCCAGCAGTCCCGCCGGGACTAGCGGGAGGGCCGGTACAGATACGCAGTATTTT.

In DNA form, the CDR3 reads TGTGCCAGCAGTCCCGCGGGGGGGCGGGGAACCTACAATGAGCAGTTCTTC. Translated, it gives CASSPAGGRGTYNEQFF. The chain recombines TRBV27 with TRBJ2-1, with TRBD2 matching over 9 bases. After removal of 5 bases from V and 2 bases from J, the junction contained 10 bases not matched to a gene. Germline assignment: CDR1 MNHEY and CDR2 SMNVEV (reference sequence). The CDR3 length is 17 residues.

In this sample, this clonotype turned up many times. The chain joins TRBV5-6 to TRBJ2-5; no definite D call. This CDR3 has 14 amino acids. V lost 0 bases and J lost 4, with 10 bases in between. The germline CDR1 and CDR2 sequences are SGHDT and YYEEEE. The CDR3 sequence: CASSLVGYLETQYF. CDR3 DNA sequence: TGTGCCAGCAGCTTGGTCGGCTACTTAGAGACCCAGTACTTC.

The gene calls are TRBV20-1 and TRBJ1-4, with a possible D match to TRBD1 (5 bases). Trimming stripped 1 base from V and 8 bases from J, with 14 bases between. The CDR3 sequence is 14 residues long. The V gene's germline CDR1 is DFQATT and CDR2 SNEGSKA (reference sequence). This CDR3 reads CSARGEGLLEKLFF. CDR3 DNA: TGCAGTGCTAGAGGGGAGGGGCTTTTGGAAAAACTGTTTTTT.

The CDR3 region is CASSQDRFSGGYNEQFF. As DNA, the CDR3 is TGCGCCAGCAGCCAAGATCGATTTAGCGGGGGGTACAATGAGCAGTTCTTC. This chain joins TRBV4-3 and TRBJ2-1, with 10 bases lining up with TRBD2. The CDR3 is made up of 17 amino acids. With V trimmed by 0 bases and J by 4 bases, 6 bases remained unmatched. CDR1 and CDR2 (germline): LGHNA, YSLEER.

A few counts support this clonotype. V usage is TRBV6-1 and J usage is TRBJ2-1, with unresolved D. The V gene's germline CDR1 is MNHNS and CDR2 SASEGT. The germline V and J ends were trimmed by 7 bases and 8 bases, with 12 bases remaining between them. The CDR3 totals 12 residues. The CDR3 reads CASTRLGDEQFF. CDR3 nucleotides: TGTGCCAGCACACGACTTGGGGATGAGCAGTTCTTC.

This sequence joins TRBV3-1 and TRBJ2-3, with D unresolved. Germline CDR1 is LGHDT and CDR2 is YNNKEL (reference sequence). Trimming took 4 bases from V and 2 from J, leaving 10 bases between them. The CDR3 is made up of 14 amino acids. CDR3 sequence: CASSRYHYTDTQYF. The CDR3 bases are TGTGCCAGCAGCCGATACCATTACACAGATACGCAGTATTTT.

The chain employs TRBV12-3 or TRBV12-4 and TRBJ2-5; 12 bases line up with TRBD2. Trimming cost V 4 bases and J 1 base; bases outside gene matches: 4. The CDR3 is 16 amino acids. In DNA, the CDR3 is TGTGCCAGCAGTTGGCTAGCGGGAGGGGGCCAAGAGACCCAGTACTTC. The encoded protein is CASSWLAGGGQETQYF.